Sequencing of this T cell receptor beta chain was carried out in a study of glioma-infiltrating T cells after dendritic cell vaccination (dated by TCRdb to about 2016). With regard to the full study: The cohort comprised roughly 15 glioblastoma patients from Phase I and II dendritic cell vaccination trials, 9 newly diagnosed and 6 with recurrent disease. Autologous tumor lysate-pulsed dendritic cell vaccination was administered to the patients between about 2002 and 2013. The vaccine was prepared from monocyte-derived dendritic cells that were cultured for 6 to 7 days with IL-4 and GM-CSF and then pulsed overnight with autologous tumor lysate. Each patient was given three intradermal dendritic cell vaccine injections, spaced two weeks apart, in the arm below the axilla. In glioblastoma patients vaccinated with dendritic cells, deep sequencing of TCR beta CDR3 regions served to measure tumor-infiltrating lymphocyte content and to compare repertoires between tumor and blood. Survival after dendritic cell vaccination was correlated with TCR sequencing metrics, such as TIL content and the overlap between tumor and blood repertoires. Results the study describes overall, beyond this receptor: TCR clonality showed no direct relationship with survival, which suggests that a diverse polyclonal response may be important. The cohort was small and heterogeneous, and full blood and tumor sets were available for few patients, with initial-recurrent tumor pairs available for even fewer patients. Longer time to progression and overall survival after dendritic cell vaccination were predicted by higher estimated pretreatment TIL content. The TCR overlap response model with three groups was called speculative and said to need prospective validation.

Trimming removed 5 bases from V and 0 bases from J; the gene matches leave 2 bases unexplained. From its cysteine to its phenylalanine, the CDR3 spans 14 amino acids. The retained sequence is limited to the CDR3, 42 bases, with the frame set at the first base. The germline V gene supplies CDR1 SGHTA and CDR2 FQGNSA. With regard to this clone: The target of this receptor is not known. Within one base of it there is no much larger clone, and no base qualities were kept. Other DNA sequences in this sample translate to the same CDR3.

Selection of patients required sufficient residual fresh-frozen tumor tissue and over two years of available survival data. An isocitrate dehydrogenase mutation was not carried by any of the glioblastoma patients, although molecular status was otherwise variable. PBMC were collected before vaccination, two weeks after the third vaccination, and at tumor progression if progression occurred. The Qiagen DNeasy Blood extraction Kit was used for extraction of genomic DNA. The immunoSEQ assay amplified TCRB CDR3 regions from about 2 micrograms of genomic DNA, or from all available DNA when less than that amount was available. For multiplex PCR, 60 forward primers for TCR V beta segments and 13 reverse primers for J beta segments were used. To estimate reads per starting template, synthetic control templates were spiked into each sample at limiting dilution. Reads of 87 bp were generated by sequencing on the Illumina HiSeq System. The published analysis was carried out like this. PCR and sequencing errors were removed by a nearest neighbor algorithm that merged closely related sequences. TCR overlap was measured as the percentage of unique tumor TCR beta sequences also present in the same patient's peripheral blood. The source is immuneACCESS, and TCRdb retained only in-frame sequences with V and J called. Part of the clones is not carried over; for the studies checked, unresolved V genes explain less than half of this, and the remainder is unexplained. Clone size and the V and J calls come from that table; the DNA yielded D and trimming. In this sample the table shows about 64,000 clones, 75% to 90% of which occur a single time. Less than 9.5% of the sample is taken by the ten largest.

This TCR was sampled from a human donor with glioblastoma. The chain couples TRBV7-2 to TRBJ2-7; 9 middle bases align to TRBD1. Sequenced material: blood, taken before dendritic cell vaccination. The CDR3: CASSRDRASYEQYF. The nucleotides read TGTGCCAGCAGCCGGGACAGGGCCTCCTACGAGCAGTACTTC. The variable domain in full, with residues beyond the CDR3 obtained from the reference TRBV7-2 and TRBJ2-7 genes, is GAGVSQSPSNKVTEKGKDVELRCDPISGHTALYWYRQSLGQGLEFLIYFQGNSAPDKSGLPSDRFSAERTGGSVSTLTIQRTQQEDSAVYLCASSRDRASYEQYFGPGTRLTVT.